This TCR beta chain comes out of a study of blood T cells in healthy people across ages. Study conclusions and caveats: Estimated diversity, derived from one million T cells, was regarded as an underestimate.

This clonotype was counted a single time. Its target is not known. The second PCR ran about 6 to 12 cycles with a sample-barcoded 5' primer and J-beta primers. TCRdb re-derived calls from the 5' RACE reads in MiXCR, one entry per CDR3 protein. The table lists about 1.8 million distinct CDR3 sequences, roughly 49% of them singletons. The study drew donors from healthy Caucasian individuals in Russia aged about 6 to 95. Staff drew about 10 milliliters of peripheral blood from each donor. CDR3 size: 15 residues. The V gene lost 4 bases and the J gene lost 2 bases, with 14 bases spanning the gap. Germline loops: CDR1 MDHEN, CDR2 SYDVKM.

Sequenced input: blood. The genes are TRBV28 and TRBJ2-5; unclear D gene. This clonotype was sampled from a woman between 35 and 50 years old in good health. The CDR3 DNA reads TGTGCCAGCAGTTGTTATGTTGACCCACAAGAGACCCAGTACTTC. It specifies CASSCYVDPQETQYF.